This T cell receptor (beta chain) stems from a study of control samples from healthy donors and cancer patients. The protocol was immunoSEQ multiplex PCR, while the TCRdb copy is restricted to in-frame clones and leaves out a portion. The sample lists over 150,000 clones; around 96% were seen once. The germline gives CDR1 SGHVS, CDR2 FNYEAQ. With 7 bases removed from V and 1 base from J, the gap between germline ends came to 19 bases. This CDR3 contains 16 residues. The clonotype was recovered from a woman in her thirties in good health. The J gene is TRBJ1-1, the V gene TRBV7-6; a weak D match, TRBD1 (6 bases). The sequencing sample was made of blood. The CDR3 sequence: CASTRGHLMGNTEAFF. As DNA, the CDR3 is TGTGCCAGCACCCGGGGACACCTCATGGGGAACACTGAAGCTTTCTTT. Drawing the rest from reference TRBV7-6 and TRBJ1-1, the complete variable domain is GAGVSQSPRYKVTKRGQDVALRCDPISGHVSLYWYRQALGQGPEFLTYFNYEAQQDKSGLPNDRFSAERPEGSISTLTIQRTEQRDSAMYRCASTRGHLMGNTEAFFGQGTRLTVV.